This T cell receptor (beta chain) emerged from a study of blood T cell repertoires in COVID-19. The wider study: Acute and convalescent COVID-19 samples came from the United States, Italy and Spain. PBMCs, B-cell-depleted T cells, or T cells provided the cDNA or gDNA that made up the material.

Here immunoSEQ multiplex PCR was the method, and the copy in TCRdb shows in-frame clones only, minus some. The sample consists of about 12,000 clones, about three quarters of them appearing once. While infection was still active, Seattle patients were enrolled and then followed longitudinally. The CDR3 length is 16 residues. V was clipped by 0 bases and J by 3 bases; unmatched bases: 2. Germline CDR1 is MNHEY and CDR2 is SVGAGI. Specimen: peripheral blood. The sequence derives from a man aged 60 to 75 with COVID-19, enrolled during active disease. The V and J genes are TRBV6-5 and TRBJ2-7, with 13 nucleotides matching TRBD2. The CDR3 coding sequence is TGTGCCAGCAGTTACTCCGGGACTAGCGGGGACTACGAGCAGTACTTC. It is translated as CASSYSGTSGDYEQYF.